The clone carrying this T cell receptor beta chain occurred a few times. Its antigen is not known. The CDR3 sequence is 12 residues long. Germline V gene lookup returns CDR1 MNHEY and CDR2 SVGAGI. Trimming took off 2 bases at V and 9 bases at J, with 8 bases between the two ends. The sample originates from a study of cytomegalovirus exposure and HLA in healthy donors. For the study at large: Early released data had about 85 million unique TCRs, all coming from HLA-typed donors. Study observations and caveats: Compared with the roughly 700-donor mean, an Asian-associated ancestry cluster reportedly had fewer N-insertions, according to a later analysis.

In the PCR, 60 Vbeta and 13 Jbeta primers were used. The protocol was immunoSEQ multiplex PCR, while the TCRdb copy is restricted to in-frame clones and leaves out a portion. The sample holds around 78,000 clones, 72% seen once. Sequencing used PBMCs. This chain uses TRBV6-5 with TRBJ1-5; D is possibly TRBD1 (5 bases). The TCR sequence derives from a woman between 40 and 55 years old in good health and CMV-seropositive. CDR3 in amino acids: CASSYGGGPQHF. The CDR3 nucleotides are TGTGCCAGCAGTTACGGGGGAGGGCCCCAGCATTTT.